A single TCR beta chain is shown here with its context. J was trimmed by 0 bases and V by 0 bases; bases with no gene match: 4. The CDR3 length is 16 residues. Germline V CDR1 and CDR2: MNHEY, SVGEGT. In the original processing: By means of reference gene primer amplification, nucleated cell counts were estimated. The assay was immunoSEQ multiplex PCR, and TCRdb's table has in-frame clones only and misses some. D and trimming come from the DNA, and the V and J calls and clone size come from that table. Of a few hundred thousand clones listed, around 80% were seen once; the top ten hold 7.2%. This entry belongs to a study of blood T cell repertoires in COVID-19. Study summary: Both acute and convalescent COVID-19 samples were obtained from the United States, Italy and Spain.

The gene calls are TRBV6-2 or TRBV6-3 and TRBJ1-1; 7 bases are shared with TRBD1. This TCR was recovered from a woman aged 70-85 years with acute or convalescent COVID-19. The material sequenced was peripheral blood. CDR3 in amino acids: CASSYSKTGLNTEAFF. The CDR3 DNA follows: TGTGCCAGCAGTTACTCGAAGACAGGGCTGAACACTGAAGCTTTCTTT.